Reported below is one TCR beta chain. What antigen it recognizes has not been identified. The input lacks base qualities; no much larger clone sits a single base away. The data derive from a study of technical replicates of blood from a few donors (dated 2017 in TCRdb). The library relied on the immunoSEQ multiplex PCR assay. TCRdb obtained this table from immuneACCESS and retained in-frame rearrangements with V and J assigned. These tables miss some clones; where compared with another copy, unresolved V genes account for less than half of the shortfall, and the remainder is unexplained. The sample contains approximately 31,000 clones, roughly 92% of them found a single time. Of the sample, over 4% is held by the ten largest clones. V and J lose 10 bases and 4 bases, and a span of 19 bases separates them. According to the germline V gene, CDR1 reads MRHNA and CDR2 reads SNTAGT. The cysteine opens and the phenylalanine closes a CDR3 of 14 amino acids. Only the CDR3 portion is preserved as DNA: 42 bases, with reading frame beginning at the first base.

This receptor was obtained from a human donor in good health. Some clones in this sample may be carry-over from other donors' samples. The specimen was PBMCs. The rearrangement combines TRBV6-4 with TRBJ1-2, and possibly TRBD1, on 5 matching bases. The CDR3 region has the sequence CATGEDSEIYGYTF. The nucleotides read TGTGCCACAGGAGAAGACAGCGAAATCTATGGCTACACCTTC.